Listed here are 32 T cell receptor beta chains from one sample, sequenced in a study of T cells in Graves' hyperthyroidism and ophthalmopathy. TCR beta CDR3 sequences were amplified from RNA transcripts. The HTBI primer set served for first-round RT-PCR of the TCR CDR3. TCRdb analysed the multiplex PCR reads with MiXCR anew, one entry per CDR3 protein. This table has about 500,000 distinct CDR3 sequences, under 20% appearing once. Sequences were obtained from blood. Every receptor here comes from a young woman with Graves' ophthalmopathy.

The chain is built from TRBV10-3 and TRBJ2-1; TRBD1 aligns across 12 bases. This CDR3 has 15 amino acids. Unmatched junction bases numbered 11, after V lost 10 bases and J lost 7 bases. CDR1 ENHRY and CDR2 SYGVKD come from the germline V gene. Written as DNA, the CDR3 is TGTGCCACCAGCGACCGGGACAGGGGGCGAAATGAGCAGTTCTTC. Its protein is CATSDRDRGRNEQFF.

This clonotype occurred many times. This rearrangement joins TRBV7-2 to TRBJ2-7; D call uncertain. CDR1 and CDR2 from the germline V gene are SGHTA and FQGNSA. This CDR3 comprises 15 residues. The V end was cut by 1 base, the J end by 2 bases, with 12 bases between. CDR3 coding DNA: TGTGCCAGCAGCTTAGGAGGTATGCGGACCTACGAGCAGTACTTC. Translation gives CASSLGGMRTYEQYF.

This clonotype appeared a few times. This chain connects TRBV7-3 to TRBJ1-2; no clear D gene. The CDR3 length is 16 residues. The V gene lost 7 bases and the J gene lost 0 bases, with 18 bases spanning the gap. Germline V CDR1 and CDR2: SGHTA, FQGTGA. CDR3 sequence: CASTQARPISNYGYTF. Here the CDR3 DNA reads TGTGCCAGCACCCAGGCAAGACCCATATCTAACTATGGCTACACCTTC.

This clonotype was seen repeatedly, ten times or more. The chain recombines TRBV28 with TRBJ2-7; unclear D gene. V lost 0 bases and J lost 0, with 6 bases in between. Germline assignment: CDR1 MDHEN and CDR2 SYDVKM. The CDR3 extends over 14 amino acids. The CDR3 DNA is TGTGCCAGCAGTTTATGGGTCTTCTCCTACGAGCAGTACTTC. Its protein is CASSLWVFSYEQYF. The full variable domain, with the rest looked up from reference TRBV28 and TRBJ2-7, is DVKVTQSSRYLVKRTGEKVFLECVQDMDHENMFWYRQDPGLGLRLIYFSYDVKMKEKGDIPEGYSVSREKKERFSLILESASTNQTSMYLCASSLWVFSYEQYFGPGTRLTVT.

The J gene is TRBJ2-3, the V gene TRBV6-4, with 10 bases aligning to TRBD2. Germline-derived CDR1 and CDR2 are MRHNA and SNTAGT. Losses at the gene ends were 3 bases for V and 4 bases for J; bases not matched to a gene: 4. The CDR3 covers 15 residues. This CDR3 reads CASSEGAGGPDTQYF. In DNA form, the CDR3 reads TGTGCCAGCAGTGAGGGAGCGGGGGGGCCAGATACGCAGTATTTT.

A word on this clonotype: Given a much more abundant clone one base away, this may be a read error. The chain recombines TRBV6-1 with TRBJ2-7; D is possibly TRBD1 (6 bases). The CDR3 is 13 amino acids. Germline-derived CDR1 and CDR2 are MNHNS and SASEGT. V lost 6 bases and J lost 6, with 15 bases in between. CDR3 amino acids: CASRAQGLGEQYF. CDR3 in DNA: TGTGCCAGCAGGGCCCAGGGGTTAGGCGAGCAGTACTTC.

The table lists this clonotype with many counts. CDR3 region: CASSGYNGDSTDTQYF. Written as DNA, the CDR3 is TGTGCCAGCAGTGGTTACAACGGGGACAGCACAGATACGCAGTATTTT. V usage is TRBV7-9 and J usage is TRBJ2-3; TRBD1 or TRBD2 may be the D gene (5 bases each). The length of the CDR3 is 16 residues. The V gene lost 6 bases and the J gene lost 0 bases, with 16 bases spanning the gap. Germline-derived CDR1 and CDR2 are SEHNR and FQNEAQ (reference sequence).

This clonotype was detected only a few times. The chain recombines TRBV12-3 or TRBV12-4 with TRBJ2-2; 8 bases fit TRBD2. V lost 6 bases to trimming and J lost 6 bases; unmatched junction nucleotides: 9. The CDR3 spans 15 residues. The CDR3 reads CASSPAVGRAGELFF. In DNA form, the CDR3 reads TGTGCCAGCAGCCCCGCCGTCGGGAGGGCCGGGGAGCTGTTTTTT.

This clonotype came up many times. The rearrangement joins TRBV11-2 to TRBJ2-3, with no clear D. CDR3 length: 16 residues. Between the trimmed V and J ends, which lost 5 bases and 1 base, there was a span of 16 bases. In germline, CDR1 is SGHAT, CDR2 FQNNGV. Here the CDR3 reads CASSPLESTGTDTQYF. Written as DNA, the CDR3 is TGTGCCAGCAGCCCTCTGGAGTCGACGGGCACAGATACGCAGTATTTT.

The J gene is TRBJ1-2, the V gene TRBV7-9, with unresolved D. Trimming pared 5 bases from V and 8 bases from J, leaving 15 bases between. Germline CDR1 SEHNR, CDR2 FQNEAQ (reference sequence). This CDR3 has 13 residues. The CDR3 DNA follows: TGTGCCAGCAGCCCCGCCGGATCGAGGGGCTACACCTTC. Its translation: CASSPAGSRGYTF.

As for this clonotype: Being one base from a much bigger clone, this may be a read error. This chain uses TRBV6-1 with TRBJ2-7, with 8 positions matching TRBD2. Germline V gives CDR1 MNHNS, CDR2 SASEGT. The CDR3 spans 13 residues. Germline trimming cut 5 bases from V and 5 bases from J; bases unmatched to any gene: 5. The CDR3 loop reads CASSQRGGNEQYF. The DNA of the CDR3 is TGTGCCAGCAGTCAACGGGGGGGGAACGAGCAGTACTTC.

This clonotype occurred a few times. This chain links TRBV2 with TRBJ2-3; 7 nucleotides align to TRBD2. In germline, CDR1 is SNHLY, CDR2 FYNNEI. This CDR3 is 16 amino acids long. V was clipped by 0 bases and J by 4 bases; unmatched bases: 7. CDR3 sequence: CASSEAMGGSADTQYF. CDR3 coding DNA: TGTGCCAGCAGTGAAGCGATGGGGGGGTCCGCAGATACGCAGTATTTT.

The CDR3, as DNA: TGTGCCACGAGCCCCGGGACGGATACCTACGAGCAGTACTTC. Translated: CATSPGTDTYEQYF. V is TRBV19 and J is TRBJ2-7, with D perhaps given as TRBD1 or TRBD2 (5 bases each). From germline, CDR1 is LNHDA and CDR2 SQIVND (reference sequence). The CDR3 extends over 14 amino acids. V gave up 10 bases and J gave up 2 bases, with 18 bases separating them.

Ten or more counts support this clonotype. This chain uses TRBV6-1 with TRBJ1-1; perhaps TRBD1 as D (5 bases). CDR3 length: 15 residues. V lost 2 bases and J lost 2, with 12 bases in between. Germline CDR1 MNHNS, CDR2 SASEGT. The CDR3 reads CASSESGRANTEAFF. The CDR3 nucleotides read TGTGCCAGCAGTGAATCCGGCAGGGCCAACACTGAAGCTTTCTTT.

This clonotype was seen at least ten times. This rearrangement joins TRBV30 to TRBJ2-1, with 7 bases matching TRBD2. From germline, CDR1 is GTSNPN and CDR2 SVGIG (reference sequence). The junction had 3 bases not matched to a gene; V was cut back by 0 bases and J by 7 bases. The CDR3 contains 13 residues. This chain's CDR3 is CAWSVGRGNEQFF. In DNA form, the CDR3 reads TGTGCCTGGAGTGTAGGGCGGGGGAATGAGCAGTTCTTC.

This clonotype was seen more than once but under ten times. CDR3 in amino acids: CASSYGGGGKNIQYF. CDR3 nucleotide sequence: TGTGCCAGCAGTTACGGCGGGGGGGGAAAAAACATTCAGTACTTC. The genes are TRBV6-9 and TRBJ2-4; 9 bases map to TRBD2. Trimming cost V 3 bases and J 4 bases; bases outside gene matches: 4. The CDR3 covers 15 residues. Germline CDR1 MNHGY, CDR2 SVAAGI.

This clonotype has a count of ten or more. The chain has TRBV2 and TRBJ1-4, with 10 positions matching TRBD1. V lost 6 bases and J lost 7; bases outside the gene matches: 5. CDR1 and CDR2 from the germline V gene are SNHLY and FYNNEI. CDR3 length: 14 residues. CDR3 sequence: CASRRQGAGEKLFF. DNA of the CDR3: TGTGCCAGCAGAAGACAGGGGGCAGGTGAAAAACTGTTTTTT.

This clonotype was picked up many times. This chain links TRBV6-1 with TRBJ1-2, with 11 positions matching TRBD1. V was clipped by 8 bases and J by 4 bases; unmatched bases: 0. This CDR3 has 12 amino acids. The germline CDR1 and CDR2 sequences are MNHNS and SASEGT. The CDR3 DNA reads as TGTGCCAGCGGACAGGGGGCCTATGGCTACACCTTC. This gives the protein CASGQGAYGYTF.

This clonotype was picked up many times. The J gene is TRBJ1-2, the V gene TRBV30; 7 nucleotides agree with TRBD1. V lost 3 bases to trimming and J lost 6 bases; unmatched junction nucleotides: 1. The CDR3 runs 11 residues. The V gene's germline CDR1 is GTSNPN and CDR2 SVGIG (reference sequence). The CDR3 DNA reads as TGTGCCTGGAGACAGGGGAATGGCTACACCTTC. Its protein is CAWRQGNGYTF. Full variable domain (rest looked up from reference TRBV30 and TRBJ1-2): SQTIHQWPATLVQPVGSPLSLECTVEGTSNPNLYWYRQAAGRGLQLLFYSVGIGQISSEVPQNLSASRPQDRQFILSSKKLLLSDSGFYLCAWRQGNGYTFGSGTRLTVV.

At least ten counts were recorded for this clonotype. V and J are TRBV11-2 and TRBJ2-3; the D gene could be TRBD1 or TRBD2 (6 bases each). The CDR3 runs 14 residues. CDR1 is SGHAT, CDR2 FQNNGV, per germline. V dropped 4 bases and J dropped 2 bases, with 10 bases sitting between them. The CDR3 protein is CASSSGAFTDTQYF. The CDR3 DNA is TGTGCCAGCAGCTCGGGGGCCTTCACAGATACGCAGTATTTT.

The genes are TRBV11-2 and TRBJ2-5, with TRBD2 matching over 9 bases. Losses at the gene ends were 5 bases for V and 1 base for J; bases not matched to a gene: 8. CDR3 length: 16 residues. CDR1 is SGHAT and CDR2 is FQNNGV in the germline V gene. The DNA of the CDR3 is TGTGCCAGCAGCCCATACTATAGCGGGGGCCAAGAGACCCAGTACTTC. Translated, it gives CASSPYYSGGQETQYF. Using reference TRBV11-2 and TRBJ2-5 for the parts outside the CDR3, the full variable domain is EAGVAQSPRYKIIEKRQSVAFWCNPISGHATLYWYQQILGQGPKLLIQFQNNGVVDDSQLPKDRFSAERLKGVDSTLKIQPAKLEDSAVYLCASSPYYSGGQETQYFGPGTRLLVL.

This clonotype was observed many times. The V and J genes are TRBV4-2 and TRBJ2-1, with 8 bases matching TRBD1. CDR1 and CDR2 from the germline V gene are LGHNA and YNFKEQ. The V gene end was trimmed by 0 bases and the J gene end by 6 bases; junction bases not matched to a gene: 4. CDR3 length: 15 residues. CDR3 sequence (DNA): TGTGCCAGCAGCCAAGAGCCGGGACAGGTCAATGAGCAGTTCTTC. This encodes CASSQEPGQVNEQFF.

The V and J genes are TRBV5-5 and TRBJ2-4, with 7 positions matching TRBD2. Germline CDR1 is SGHKS and CDR2 is YYEKEE (reference sequence). The CDR3 is 12 residues long. Trimming cost V 2 bases and J 10 bases; bases outside gene matches: 3. The DNA for the CDR3 is TGTGCCAGCAGCTTTTGGGGGGGAATTCAGTACTTC. Translation: CASSFWGGIQYF.

This clonotype showed up just a few times. The rearrangement joins TRBV30 to TRBJ1-2; TRBD1 is a possible D gene (6 bases). Trimming took 4 bases from V and 4 from J, leaving 13 bases between them. CDR1 GTSNPN and CDR2 SVGIG come from the germline V gene (reference sequence). CDR3 size: 13 residues. This CDR3 is CAWNAGTSYGYTF. CDR3 bases: TGTGCCTGGAATGCCGGGACAAGCTATGGCTACACCTTC.

V usage is TRBV30 and J usage is TRBJ2-3; D is unclear. The CDR3 is made up of 11 amino acids. CDR1 GTSNPN and CDR2 SVGIG come from the germline V gene (reference sequence). Between the trimmed V and J ends, which lost 3 bases and 8 bases, there was a span of 9 bases. As DNA, the CDR3 is TGTGCCTGGAGGTGGCTAACTACGCAGTATTTT. Its protein product is CAWRWLTTQYF.

The chain recombines TRBV20-1 with TRBJ2-1; 11 positions agree with TRBD2. Germline CDR1 reads DFQATT; CDR2 reads SNEGSKA (reference sequence). The CDR3 totals 13 residues. V lost 6 bases, J lost 8 bases, and 6 bases stayed unmatched. CDR3 sequence (DNA): TGCAGTGCCCCGGGACTAGCGGCTGATGAGCAGTTCTTC. This codes for CSAPGLAADEQFF.

The sample holds a few counts of this clonotype. V usage is TRBV28 and J usage is TRBJ2-3; 7 bases are a match to TRBD1. The V and J ends lost 6 bases and 0 bases, in that order; junction bases with no gene match: 9. CDR1 and CDR2 from the germline V gene are MDHEN and SYDVKM. The CDR3 has 16 residues. The DNA of the CDR3 is TGTGCCAGCAGCCGGGACAGTTACCTTAGCACAGATACGCAGTATTTT. This codes for CASSRDSYLSTDTQYF.

This clonotype was observed at least ten times. The J gene is TRBJ1-1, the V gene TRBV29-1; 10 positions match TRBD1. The CDR3 has 12 residues. Germline CDR1 and CDR2: SQVTM and ANQGSEA. V shed 6 bases and J 5 bases; nucleotides not matched to a gene: 3. CDR3 DNA sequence: TGCAGCGTCCGGACAGGGGGGACTGAAGCTTTCTTT. It specifies CSVRTGGTEAFF.

In this sample, this clonotype turned up many times. CDR3 in amino acids: CASSLVGMMNTEAFF. The CDR3 bases are TGTGCCAGCAGTTTGGTAGGGATGATGAACACTGAAGCTTTCTTT. The V gene is TRBV27, the J gene TRBJ1-1; D unresolved. V was cut by 3 bases and J by 0 bases, with 11 bases left in between. The CDR3 has 15 residues. Germline CDR1 is MNHEY and CDR2 is SMNVEV (reference sequence).

This clonotype was recorded at least ten times. The genes are TRBV28 and TRBJ2-7; 8 nucleotides match TRBD1. Trimming took 7 bases from V and 4 from J; bases not matched to a gene: 12. The CDR3 spans 15 residues. Germline CDR1 MDHEN, CDR2 SYDVKM. CDR3 nucleotide sequence: TGTGCCAGCACCCTACACTCGACAGGGGTGTACGAGCAGTACTTC. Its protein is CASTLHSTGVYEQYF.

The table lists this clonotype with a few counts. The CDR3 bases are TGCGCCAGCGCTCAGGAACAGGGGCTTGGATCACCCCTCCACTTT. Protein: CASAQEQGLGSPLHF. The chain combines TRBV5-1 with TRBJ1-6, with TRBD1 identical over 7 bases. This CDR3 is built from 15 residues. Losses at the gene ends were 7 bases for V and 10 bases for J; bases not matched to a gene: 14. Per the germline V gene, CDR1 is SGHRS and CDR2 is YFSETQ.

This clonotype was picked up many times. The rearrangement links TRBV27 to TRBJ1-2; D unclear. This CDR3 comprises 15 residues. V lost 4 bases and J lost 0, with 12 bases in between. Germline V gene data show CDR1 as MNHEY and CDR2 as SMNVEV (reference sequence). CDR3 bases: TGTGCCAGCAGTTATACCTCCGAGGCTAACTATGGCTACACCTTC. Residues: CASSYTSEANYGYTF.